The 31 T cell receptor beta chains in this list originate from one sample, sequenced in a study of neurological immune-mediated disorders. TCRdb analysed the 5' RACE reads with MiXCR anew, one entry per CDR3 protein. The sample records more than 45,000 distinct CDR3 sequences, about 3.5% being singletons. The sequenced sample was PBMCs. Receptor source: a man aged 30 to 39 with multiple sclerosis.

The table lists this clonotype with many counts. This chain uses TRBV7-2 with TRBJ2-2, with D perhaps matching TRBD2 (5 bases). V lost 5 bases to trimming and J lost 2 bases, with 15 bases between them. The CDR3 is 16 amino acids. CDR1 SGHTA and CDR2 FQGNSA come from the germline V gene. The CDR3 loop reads CASSRKKRSNTGELFF. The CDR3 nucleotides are TGTGCCAGCAGCCGTAAGAAGCGGAGCAACACCGGGGAGCTGTTTTTT.

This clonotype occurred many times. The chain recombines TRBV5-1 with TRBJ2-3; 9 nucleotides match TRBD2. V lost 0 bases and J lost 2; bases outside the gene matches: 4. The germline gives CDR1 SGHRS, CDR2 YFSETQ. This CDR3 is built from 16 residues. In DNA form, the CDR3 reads TGCGCCAGCAGCTTGGCGGGACTAGCCGACACAGATACGCAGTATTTT. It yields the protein CASSLAGLADTDTQYF.

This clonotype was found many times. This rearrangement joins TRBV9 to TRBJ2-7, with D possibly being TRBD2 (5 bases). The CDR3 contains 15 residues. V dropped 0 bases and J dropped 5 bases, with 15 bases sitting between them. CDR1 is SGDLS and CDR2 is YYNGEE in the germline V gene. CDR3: CASSVGVAPGDEQYF. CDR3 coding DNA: TGTGCCAGCAGCGTAGGGGTAGCTCCCGGGGACGAGCAGTACTTC. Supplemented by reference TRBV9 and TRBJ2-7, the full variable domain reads DSGVTQTPKHLITATGQRVTLRCSPRSGDLSVYWYQQSLDQGLQFLIQYYNGEERAKGNILERFSAQQFPDLHSELNLSSLELGDSALYFCASSVGVAPGDEQYFGPGTRLTVT.

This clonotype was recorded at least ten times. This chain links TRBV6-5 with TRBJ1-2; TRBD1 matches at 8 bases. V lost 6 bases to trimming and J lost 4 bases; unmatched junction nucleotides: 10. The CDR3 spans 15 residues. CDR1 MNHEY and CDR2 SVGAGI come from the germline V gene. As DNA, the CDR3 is TGTGCCAGCAGCCATGGACAGGGAGGAATCTATGGCTACACCTTC. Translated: CASSHGQGGIYGYTF.

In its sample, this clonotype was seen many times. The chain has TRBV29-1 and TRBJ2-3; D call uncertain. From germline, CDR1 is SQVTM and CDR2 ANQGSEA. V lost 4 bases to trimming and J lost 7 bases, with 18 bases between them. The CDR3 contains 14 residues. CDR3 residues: CSVVGINLVNTQYF. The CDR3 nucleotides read TGCAGCGTTGTAGGGATTAATTTGGTGAATACGCAGTATTTT.

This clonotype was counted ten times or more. DNA for the CDR3: TGCGCCAGCAGCATCGGCCAGGGGTACAATGAGCAGTTCTTC. Amino acid sequence: CASSIGQGYNEQFF. The rearrangement links TRBV5-1 to TRBJ2-1; TRBD1 is a possible D gene (6 bases). The CDR3 sequence is 14 residues long. Trimming removed 4 bases at V and 4 bases at J, with 12 bases between. Germline assignment: CDR1 SGHRS and CDR2 YFSETQ.

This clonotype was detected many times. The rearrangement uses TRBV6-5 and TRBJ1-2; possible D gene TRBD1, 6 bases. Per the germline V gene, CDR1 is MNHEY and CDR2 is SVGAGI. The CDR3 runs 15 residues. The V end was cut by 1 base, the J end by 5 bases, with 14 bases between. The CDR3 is CASSYFGGAWYGYTF. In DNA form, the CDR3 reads TGTGCCAGCAGTTACTTTGGGGGCGCGTGGTATGGCTACACCTTC.

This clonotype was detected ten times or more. CDR3 sequence (DNA): TGTGCCAGCAGTTACCGGGGACAGGGGGCGCGGGGCTACACCTTC. Its protein is CASSYRGQGARGYTF. This chain joins TRBV6-6 and TRBJ1-2; 12 nucleotides match TRBD1. The CDR3 is made up of 15 amino acids. Germline CDR1 reads MNHNY; CDR2 reads SVGAGI (reference sequence). Trimming at V came to 2 bases and at J to 8 bases, leaving 6 bases not matched to a gene.

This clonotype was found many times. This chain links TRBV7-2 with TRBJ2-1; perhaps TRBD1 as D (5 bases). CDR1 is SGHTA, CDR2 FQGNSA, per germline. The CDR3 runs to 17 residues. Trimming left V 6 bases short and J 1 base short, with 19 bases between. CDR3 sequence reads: CASSYPRAGNSYNEQFF. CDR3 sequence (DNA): TGTGCCAGCAGTTACCCCAGGGCAGGGAATTCCTACAATGAGCAGTTCTTC.

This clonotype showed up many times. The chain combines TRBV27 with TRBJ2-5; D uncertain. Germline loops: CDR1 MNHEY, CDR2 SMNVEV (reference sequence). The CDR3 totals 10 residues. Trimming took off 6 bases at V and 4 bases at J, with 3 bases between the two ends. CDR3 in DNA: TGTGCCAGCAGCTCAGAGACCCAGTACTTC. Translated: CASSSETQYF.

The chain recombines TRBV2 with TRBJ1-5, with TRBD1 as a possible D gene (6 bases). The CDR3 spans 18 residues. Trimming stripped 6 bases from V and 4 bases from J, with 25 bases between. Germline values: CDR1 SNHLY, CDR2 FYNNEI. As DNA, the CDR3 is TGTGCCAGCAGCCGACAGGAGGACTTCCTCAGACAAAATCAGCCCCAGCATTTT. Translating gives CASSRQEDFLRQNQPQHF.

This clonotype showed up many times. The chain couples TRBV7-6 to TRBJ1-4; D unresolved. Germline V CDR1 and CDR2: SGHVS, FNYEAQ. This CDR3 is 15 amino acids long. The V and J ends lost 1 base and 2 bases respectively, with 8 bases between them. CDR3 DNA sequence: TGTGCCAGCAGCTTAGTGGGTTCGACTAATGAAAAACTGTTTTTT. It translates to CASSLVGSTNEKLFF.

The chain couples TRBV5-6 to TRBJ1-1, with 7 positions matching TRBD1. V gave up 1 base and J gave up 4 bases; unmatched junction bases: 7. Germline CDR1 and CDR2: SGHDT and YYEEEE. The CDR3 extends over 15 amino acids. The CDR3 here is CASSLLQTGTTEAFF. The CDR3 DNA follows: TGTGCCAGCAGCTTGCTCCAGACAGGGACCACTGAAGCTTTCTTT.

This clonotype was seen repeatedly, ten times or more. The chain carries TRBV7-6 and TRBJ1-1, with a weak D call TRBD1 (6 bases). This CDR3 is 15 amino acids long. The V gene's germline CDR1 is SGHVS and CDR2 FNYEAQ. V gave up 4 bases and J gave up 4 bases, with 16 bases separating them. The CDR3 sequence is CASSWEGGAGTEAFF. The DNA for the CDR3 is TGTGCCAGCAGCTGGGAGGGGGGTGCGGGCACTGAAGCTTTCTTT.

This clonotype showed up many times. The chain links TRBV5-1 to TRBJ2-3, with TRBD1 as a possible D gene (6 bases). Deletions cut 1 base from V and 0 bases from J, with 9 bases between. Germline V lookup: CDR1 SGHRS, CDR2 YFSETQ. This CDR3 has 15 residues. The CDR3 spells CASSLTGLSTDTQYF. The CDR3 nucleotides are TGCGCCAGCAGCTTGACAGGGTTAAGCACAGATACGCAGTATTTT. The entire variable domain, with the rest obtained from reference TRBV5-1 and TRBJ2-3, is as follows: KAGVTQTPRYLIKTRGQQVTLSCSPISGHRSVSWYQQTPGQGLQFLFEYFSETQRNKGNFPGRFSGRQFSNSRSEMNVSTLELGDSALYLCASSLTGLSTDTQYFGPGTRLTVL.

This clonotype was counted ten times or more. CDR3 region: CASSLVRGPIYF. Written as DNA, the CDR3 is TGTGCCAGCAGCTTAGTGAGGGGGCCCATATATTTT. The chain has TRBV7-8 and TRBJ1-3, with 7 bases that match TRBD1. This CDR3 contains 12 residues. CDR1 is SGHVS and CDR2 is FQNEAQ in the germline V gene. J lost 11 bases, V lost 1 base, and 2 bases had no gene match.

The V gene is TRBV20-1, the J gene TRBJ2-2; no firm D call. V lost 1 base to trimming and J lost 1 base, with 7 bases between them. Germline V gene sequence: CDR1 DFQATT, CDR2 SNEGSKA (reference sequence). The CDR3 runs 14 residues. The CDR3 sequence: CSARVGGNTGELFF. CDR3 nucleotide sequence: TGCAGTGCTAGAGTCGGTGGGAACACCGGGGAGCTGTTTTTT.

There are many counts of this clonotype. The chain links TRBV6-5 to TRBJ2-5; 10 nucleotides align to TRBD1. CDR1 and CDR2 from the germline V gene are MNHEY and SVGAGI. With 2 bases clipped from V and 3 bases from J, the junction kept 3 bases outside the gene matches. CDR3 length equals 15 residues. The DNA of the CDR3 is TGTGCCAGCAGTTACGACAGGGGGCAAAAAGAGACCCAGTACTTC. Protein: CASSYDRGQKETQYF.

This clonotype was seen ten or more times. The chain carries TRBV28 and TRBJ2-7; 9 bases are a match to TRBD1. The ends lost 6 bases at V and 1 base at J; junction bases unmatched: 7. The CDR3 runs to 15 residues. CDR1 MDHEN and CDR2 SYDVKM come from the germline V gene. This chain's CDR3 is CASREGGQGSYEQYF. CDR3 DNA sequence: TGTGCCAGCAGGGAGGGGGGACAGGGATCCTACGAGCAGTACTTC.

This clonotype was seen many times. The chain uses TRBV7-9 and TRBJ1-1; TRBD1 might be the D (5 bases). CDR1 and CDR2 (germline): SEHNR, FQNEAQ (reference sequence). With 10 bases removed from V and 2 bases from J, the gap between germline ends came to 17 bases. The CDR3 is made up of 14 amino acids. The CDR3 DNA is TGTGCCACCGAGATTTTGACAGTTAACACTGAAGCTTTCTTT. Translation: CATEILTVNTEAFF.

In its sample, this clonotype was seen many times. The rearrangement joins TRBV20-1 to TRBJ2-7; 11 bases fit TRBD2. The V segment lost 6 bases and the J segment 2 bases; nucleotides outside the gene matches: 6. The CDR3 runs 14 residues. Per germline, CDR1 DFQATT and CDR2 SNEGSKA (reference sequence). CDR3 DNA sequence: TGCAGTGCCAGATCTAGCGGGGGGCCCTACGAGCAGTACTTC. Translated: CSARSSGGPYEQYF.

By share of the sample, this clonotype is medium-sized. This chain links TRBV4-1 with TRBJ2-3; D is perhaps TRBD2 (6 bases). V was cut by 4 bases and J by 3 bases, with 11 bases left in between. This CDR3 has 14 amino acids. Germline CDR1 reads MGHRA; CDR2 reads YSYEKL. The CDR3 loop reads CASSLVGLTDTQYF. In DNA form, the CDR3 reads TGCGCCAGCAGCCTGGTGGGACTTACAGATACGCAGTATTTT.

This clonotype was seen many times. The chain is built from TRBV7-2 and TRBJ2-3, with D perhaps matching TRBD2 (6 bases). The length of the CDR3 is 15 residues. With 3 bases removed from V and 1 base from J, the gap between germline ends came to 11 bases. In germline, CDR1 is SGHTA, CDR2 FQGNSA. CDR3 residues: CASSFQASGTDTQYF. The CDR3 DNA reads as TGTGCCAGCAGCTTCCAGGCTAGCGGCACAGATACGCAGTATTTT.

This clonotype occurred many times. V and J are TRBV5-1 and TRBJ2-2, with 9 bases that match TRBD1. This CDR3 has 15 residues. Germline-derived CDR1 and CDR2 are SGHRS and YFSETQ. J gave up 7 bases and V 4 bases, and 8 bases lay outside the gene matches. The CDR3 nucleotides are TGCGCCAGCAGCCTTCGGACAGGGGATATCGGGGAGCTGTTTTTT. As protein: CASSLRTGDIGELFF.

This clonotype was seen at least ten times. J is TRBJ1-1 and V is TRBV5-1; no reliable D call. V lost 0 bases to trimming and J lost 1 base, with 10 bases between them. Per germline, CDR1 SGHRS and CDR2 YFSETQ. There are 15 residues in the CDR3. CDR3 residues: CASSLAGVGNTEAFF. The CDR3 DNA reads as TGCGCCAGCAGCTTGGCCGGTGTGGGGAACACTGAAGCTTTCTTT.

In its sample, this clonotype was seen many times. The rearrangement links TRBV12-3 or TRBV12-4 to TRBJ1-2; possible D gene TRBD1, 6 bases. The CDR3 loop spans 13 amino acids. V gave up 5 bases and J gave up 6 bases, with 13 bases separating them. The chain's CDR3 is CASSKQGSDGYTF. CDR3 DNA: TGTGCCAGCAGTAAACAGGGTTCGGATGGCTACACCTTC.

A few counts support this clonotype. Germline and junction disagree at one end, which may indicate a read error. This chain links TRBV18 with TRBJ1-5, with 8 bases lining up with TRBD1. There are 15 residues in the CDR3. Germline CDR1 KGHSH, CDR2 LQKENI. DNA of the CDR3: TGTGCCAGCTCACCCGGGACAGGTACGGTTCAGCCCCAGAATTTT. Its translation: CASSPGTGTVQPQNF.

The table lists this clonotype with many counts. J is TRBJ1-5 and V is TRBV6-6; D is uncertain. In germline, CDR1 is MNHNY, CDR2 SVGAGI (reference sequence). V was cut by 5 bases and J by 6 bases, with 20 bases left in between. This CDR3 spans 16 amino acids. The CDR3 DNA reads TGTGCCAGCAGTAACGGACGGAGGGAGTGGGGTCAGCCCCAGCATTTT. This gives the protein CASSNGRREWGQPQHF.

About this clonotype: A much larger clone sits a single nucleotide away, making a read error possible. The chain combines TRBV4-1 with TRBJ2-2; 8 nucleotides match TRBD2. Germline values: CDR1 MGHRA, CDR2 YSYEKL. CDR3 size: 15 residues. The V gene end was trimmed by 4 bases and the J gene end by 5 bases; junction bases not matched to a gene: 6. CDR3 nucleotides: TGCGCCAGCAGCCTTGGGACTAGAGTTACCGGGGAGCTGTTTTTT. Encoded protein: CASSLGTRVTGELFF.

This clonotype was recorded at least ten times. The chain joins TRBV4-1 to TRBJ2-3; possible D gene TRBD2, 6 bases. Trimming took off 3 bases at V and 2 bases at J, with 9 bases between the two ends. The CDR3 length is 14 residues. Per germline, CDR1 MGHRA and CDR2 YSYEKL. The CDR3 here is CASSQGGFTDTQYF. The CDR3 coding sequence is TGCGCCAGCAGCCAGGGAGGTTTCACAGATACGCAGTATTTT.

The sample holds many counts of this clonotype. CDR3: CASSFQGAEAFF. The CDR3 region has the DNA TGTGCCAGCAGCTTTCAGGGAGCTGAAGCTTTCTTT. J is TRBJ1-1 and V is TRBV7-9; TRBD1 might be the D (5 bases). V was cut by 3 bases and J by 6 bases, with 8 bases left in between. CDR3 length equals 12 residues. The germline V gene has CDR1 SEHNR and CDR2 FQNEAQ (reference sequence).